Included here is one TCR beta chain sequence, with context. The study drew donors from healthy Caucasian individuals in Russia aged roughly 6 to 90. The data were taken from a study of blood T cells in healthy people across ages. V shed 6 bases and J shed 6 bases, with 17 bases lying between them. The germline V gene encodes CDR1 SGDLS and CDR2 YYNGEE. CDR3 size: 14 residues. Together with a sample-barcoded 5' primer, a J-beta primer mix was included in a second PCR lasting about 7 to 11 cycles. Researchers report that a template-switch adaptor with 12 random nucleotides tagged each cDNA molecule. TCRdb re-called the 5' RACE reads with MiXCR, one entry per CDR3 protein. Among about 830,000 distinct CDR3 sequences listed, 55% to 65% were seen once.

The sequence was collected from a man aged 25-45 years in good health. Sequenced material: blood. The rearrangement links TRBV9 to TRBJ2-3, with a weak D call TRBD2 (5 bases). For the CDR3, the DNA is TGTGCCAGCAACAAGCGGCTAGCATCGGATACGCAGTATTTT. This translates into CASNKRLASDTQYF. Supplemented by reference TRBV9 and TRBJ2-3, the full variable domain reads DSGVTQTPKHLITATGQRVTLRCSPRSGDLSVYWYQQSLDQGLQFLIQYYNGEERAKGNILERFSAQQFPDLHSELNLSSLELGDSALYFCASNKRLASDTQYFGPGTRLTVL.